Sequencing of this TCR beta chain was carried out in a study of blood T cell repertoires in COVID-19 (dated by TCRdb to 2018 to 2021). Background on the whole study: Samples from collaborators originated in the United States, Italy and Spain and spanned both the acute and convalescent phases of COVID-19. Sample metadata almost always included a de-identified subject ID, COVID-19 status, age in years and sex. The dataset comprised deeply sampled blood TCRbeta repertoires from subjects exposed to, actively infected with, or recovered from COVID-19. The material from the prospective study consisted of cDNA or gDNA derived from T cells, B-cell-depleted T cells, or PBMCs. Where available, HLA class I and class II types were obtained from metadata supplied by the sample provider rather than from assay-based typing. The repertoires were released in a freely available public database intended as a resource for research on the immune response to SARS-CoV-2. Samples were obtained from the ongoing ImmuneRACE study (first 160 participants) and from about 1,300 subjects provided by 6 global collaborators. What the work shows at the level of the full study, not this receptor alone: Clinical and demographic metadata were provided uncurated, with the amount varying by source and participant.

One collaborating source in Seattle enrolled patients while the patients were actively infected and followed the patients over time throughout the course of disease. The collaborating institutions used their own protocols to collect whole blood in K2EDTA tubes. For TCRbeta analysis, collaborator samples were shipped as frozen whole blood, as isolated PBMCs, or as DNA extracted from either sample type. Reading the germline V gene gives CDR1 SGHRS and CDR2 YFSETQ. From the cysteine up to the phenylalanine, the CDR3 has a length of 13 residues. Just CDR3 DNA is preserved here, 39 bases in frame from base 1. V is cut by 5 bases and J by 0 bases, and the space between the germline ends is 8 bases. For this clone: Its antigen is currently not known. The record has no base qualities; no much larger clone is one base away.

The immunoSEQ Assay, a bias-controlled multiplex PCR, was used to amplify TCRbeta CDR3 regions from genomic DNA. As for the authors' bioinformatics: Nucleated cell counts per sample were estimated from amplification of reference gene primers within the assay. To quantify the absolute abundance of each unique TCRbeta CDR3 rearrangement, sequence reads were collapsed and filtered. For each sample, productive Simpson clonality was calculated as the square root of Simpson's diversity index over productive rearrangements. Drawn from immuneACCESS, this table holds only the in-frame rearrangements with V and J called that TCRdb kept. Clones are partly lost; checked studies trace under half to an unresolved V gene and leave the rest unexplained. The V and J calls and clone size were taken over from that table, and D and trimming were inferred from the DNA. A total of tens of thousands of clones appear in this sample, 76% of them only once. Just under 15% of the sample comes from the top ten.

Specimen: peripheral blood. This TCR was sampled from a man aged 55 to 69 with COVID-19, enrolled during active disease. This chain is built from TRBV5-1 and TRBJ1-1, with the D gene uncertain. The CDR3 reads CASRDTVNTEAFF. The DNA reads as follows: TGCGCCAGCAGAGACACTGTGAACACTGAAGCTTTCTTT.